What follows are 8 T cell receptor beta chains derived from one specimen sequenced in a study of post-analysis software for immune sequencing data. Regarding the study as a whole: Comparison of patients with controls showed about 5 TRBV segments more frequent in patients, TRBV5-6, TRBV5-1 and TRBV20-1 among them.

Libraries were made from TCR beta cDNA, and they carried unique molecular identifiers. TCRdb reprocessed the PCR reads with MiXCR, giving one entry per CDR3 protein. The table lists hundreds of thousands of distinct CDR3 sequences, roughly 30% of them singletons. For these TCRs, the target antigens are not known. Sequenced input: blood. The receptors were sampled from a girl between 10 and 17 years old with multiple sclerosis.

On this clonotype: At one end the junction does not follow the germline gene, possibly because of a read error. In DNA, the CDR3 is TGTGCCACCAGTAGAGATGTCGCGGGCGGCCGAACTAACTATGGCTACACCTTC. Translation: CATSRDVAGGRTNYGYTF. V gene TRBV15 combines with J gene TRBJ1-2; D is unclear. In germline, CDR1 is LNHNV, CDR2 YYDKDF (reference sequence). The CDR3 covers 18 residues.

This chain joins TRBV25-1 and TRBJ2-1, with 7 bases fitting TRBD2. Unmatched junction bases numbered 3, after V lost 4 bases and J lost 9 bases. The CDR3 loop spans 12 amino acids. Germline lookup yields CDR1 MGHDK and CDR2 SYGVNS. CDR3 sequence reads: CASSGGGLEQFF. CDR3 in DNA: TGTGCCAGCAGTGGGGGGGGTCTTGAGCAGTTCTTC.

This chain uses TRBV28 with TRBJ1-4; D remains unclear. This CDR3 has 16 amino acids. CDR1 MDHEN and CDR2 SYDVKM come from the germline V gene. Deletions cut 3 bases from V and 0 bases from J, with 11 bases between. For the CDR3, the DNA is TGTGCCAGCAGTTTCCGTCAGAGTACAACTAATGAAAAACTGTTTTTT. Protein sequence: CASSFRQSTTNEKLFF.

This clonotype was recorded a few times. This chain connects TRBV3-1 to TRBJ2-7; D assignment may be TRBD1 or TRBD2 (6 bases each). The CDR3 spans 16 residues. Trimming stripped 2 bases from V and 5 bases from J, with 19 bases between. Germline V lookup: CDR1 LGHDT, CDR2 YNNKEL (reference sequence). Here the CDR3 DNA reads TGTGCCAGCAGCCAAATCAATGAAGGGGGGTTCGACGAGCAGTACTTC. This gives the protein CASSQINEGGFDEQYF.

V gene TRBV2 combines with J gene TRBJ2-5, with 10 nucleotides matching TRBD2. V shed 3 bases, J shed 4 bases, and the junction held 2 bases outside the gene matches. The CDR3 length is 14 residues. The germline CDR1 and CDR2 sequences are SNHLY and FYNNEI. The CDR3 reads CASSDIAGGETQYF. The CDR3 nucleotides read TGTGCCAGCAGTGATATAGCGGGAGGAGAGACCCAGTACTTC.

The chain couples TRBV3-1 to TRBJ2-2; 9 nucleotides line up with TRBD2. CDR1 and CDR2 from the germline V gene are LGHDT and YNNKEL (reference sequence). V dropped 4 bases and J dropped 6; count of bases not matched to a gene: 9. This CDR3 has 16 amino acids. In DNA form, the CDR3 reads TGTGCCAGCAGCCGGGGACTAGCTGAGCCTGCCGGGGAGCTGTTTTTT. As protein: CASSRGLAEPAGELFF.

There are a few counts of this clonotype. The gene calls are TRBV6-1 and TRBJ1-4, with D unclear. The CDR3 runs 16 residues. Germline values: CDR1 MNHNS, CDR2 SASEGT. Trimming removed 4 bases from V and 3 bases from J, with 15 bases in between. CDR3 loop: CASSAWDQASNEKLFF. The CDR3 DNA sequence: TGTGCCAGCAGTGCATGGGATCAGGCGTCTAATGAAAAACTGTTTTTT.

The genes are TRBV20-1 and TRBJ2-6, with 9 nucleotides matching TRBD1. Germline loops: CDR1 DFQATT, CDR2 SNEGSKA (reference sequence). The CDR3 is 18 residues long. The J segment lost 0 bases and the V segment lost 5 bases, leaving 11 bases of the junction unmatched. The CDR3 DNA is TGCAGTGCTTGCTTACTAGGACAGGGGATCTCTGGGGCCAACGTCCTGACTTTC. This encodes CSACLLGQGISGANVLTF.